This is a list of T cell receptor beta chains from one sample in a study of T cell repertoires in cytomegalovirus infection. One entry per CDR3 protein results from TCRdb running MiXCR on the reads. Of approximately 750,000 distinct CDR3 sequences in the sample, roughly 35% are singletons; the top ten hold around 3%. Sequencing was done on a sample of PBMCs. The receptors stem from a human donor in good health (CMV status not recorded). Some clones in this sample may be carry-over from other donors' samples. Each CDR3 is given with its conserved first and last residue. A D gene is named only where the DNA matches it firmly. Clone size appears in some rows only: once, few, many, or a class for an expanded clone.

abundance: NA; d_gene: NA; j_gene: TRBJ2-1; v_gene: TRBV14; CDR3nt: TGTGCCAGCAGCCTACAGAAGGGGCGGGGCTCCTACAATGAGCAGTTCTTC; CDR3aa: CASSLQKGRGSYNEQFF
abundance: NA; d_gene: TRBD2; j_gene: TRBJ2-7; v_gene: TRBV14; CDR3nt: TGTGCCAGCAGCGGACTAGCGGGATCGTCCTACGAGCAGTACTTC; CDR3aa: CASSGLAGSSYEQYF
abundance: few; d_gene: TRBD1; j_gene: TRBJ1-1; v_gene: TRBV14; CDR3nt: TGTGCCAGCAGCCAAGGGACAGGGGGCACTGAAGCTTTCTTT; CDR3aa: CASSQGTGGTEAFF
abundance: NA; d_gene: NA; j_gene: TRBJ2-1; v_gene: TRBV7-6; CDR3nt: TGTGCCAGCAGCCATCCCTCTGGACAAATAGGAAATGAGCAGTTCTTC; CDR3aa: CASSHPSGQIGNEQFF
abundance: few; d_gene: TRBD1; j_gene: TRBJ1-2; v_gene: TRBV6-1; CDR3nt: TGTGCCAGCAGTGCAGGGGGCGGCTATGGCTACACCTTC; CDR3aa: CASSAGGGYGYTF
abundance: NA; d_gene: TRBD2; j_gene: TRBJ2-3; v_gene: TRBV6-5; CDR3nt: TGTGCCAGCAGTTACTCGACTAGCGGGGTGGATACGCAGTATTTT; CDR3aa: CASSYSTSGVDTQYF
abundance: few; d_gene: NA; j_gene: TRBJ1-1; v_gene: TRBV4-2; CDR3nt: TGTGCCAGCAGCCAACCGGATGGACGGGTTGAAGCTTTCTTT; CDR3aa: CASSQPDGRVEAFF
abundance: NA; d_gene: TRBD1; j_gene: TRBJ1-2; v_gene: TRBV5-1; CDR3nt: TGCGCCAGCAGCTCAGGATGGACAGGGGCGCATCATAACTATGGCTACACCTTC; CDR3aa: CASSSGWTGAHHNYGYTF
abundance: NA; d_gene: NA; j_gene: TRBJ1-1; v_gene: TRBV30; CDR3nt: TGTGCCTGGACCGCGGGGGTCATGAACACTGAAGCTTTCTTT; CDR3aa: CAWTAGVMNTEAFF
abundance: NA; d_gene: NA; j_gene: TRBJ1-1; v_gene: TRBV7-2; CDR3nt: TGTGCCAGCAGCTTCAAAACCTGGGGGACCACTGAAGCTTTCTTT; CDR3aa: CASSFKTWGTTEAFF
abundance: NA; d_gene: TRBD1; j_gene: TRBJ2-3; v_gene: TRBV7-9; CDR3nt: TGTGCCAGCAGCTTGGGGGCGACAGGACAGGACACAGATACGCAGTATTTT; CDR3aa: CASSLGATGQDTDTQYF
abundance: NA; d_gene: NA; j_gene: TRBJ2-7; v_gene: TRBV7-6; CDR3nt: TGTGCCAGCAGTTCAGGGCTAGCCCCCTACGAGCAGTACTTC; CDR3aa: CASSSGLAPYEQYF
abundance: NA; d_gene: NA; j_gene: TRBJ2-3; v_gene: TRBV18; CDR3nt: TGTGCCAGCTCACCACCGGTTGGACCCCCCACGCAGTATTTT; CDR3aa: CASSPPVGPPTQYF
abundance: NA; d_gene: NA; j_gene: TRBJ1-5; v_gene: TRBV28; CDR3nt: TGTGCCAGCAGTTTACGGGGGGCTACTCAGCCCCAGCATTTT; CDR3aa: CASSLRGATQPQHF
abundance: NA; d_gene: TRBD1; j_gene: TRBJ1-5; v_gene: TRBV7-2; CDR3nt: TGTGCCAGCAGCTTAGATGGGACAGGGGGCAATCAGCCCCAGCATTTT; CDR3aa: CASSLDGTGGNQPQHF
abundance: few; d_gene: NA; j_gene: TRBJ1-6; v_gene: TRBV7-6; CDR3nt: TGTGCCAGCAGCTTAAGGTCGGGTCCCCTCCACTTT; CDR3aa: CASSLRSGPLHF